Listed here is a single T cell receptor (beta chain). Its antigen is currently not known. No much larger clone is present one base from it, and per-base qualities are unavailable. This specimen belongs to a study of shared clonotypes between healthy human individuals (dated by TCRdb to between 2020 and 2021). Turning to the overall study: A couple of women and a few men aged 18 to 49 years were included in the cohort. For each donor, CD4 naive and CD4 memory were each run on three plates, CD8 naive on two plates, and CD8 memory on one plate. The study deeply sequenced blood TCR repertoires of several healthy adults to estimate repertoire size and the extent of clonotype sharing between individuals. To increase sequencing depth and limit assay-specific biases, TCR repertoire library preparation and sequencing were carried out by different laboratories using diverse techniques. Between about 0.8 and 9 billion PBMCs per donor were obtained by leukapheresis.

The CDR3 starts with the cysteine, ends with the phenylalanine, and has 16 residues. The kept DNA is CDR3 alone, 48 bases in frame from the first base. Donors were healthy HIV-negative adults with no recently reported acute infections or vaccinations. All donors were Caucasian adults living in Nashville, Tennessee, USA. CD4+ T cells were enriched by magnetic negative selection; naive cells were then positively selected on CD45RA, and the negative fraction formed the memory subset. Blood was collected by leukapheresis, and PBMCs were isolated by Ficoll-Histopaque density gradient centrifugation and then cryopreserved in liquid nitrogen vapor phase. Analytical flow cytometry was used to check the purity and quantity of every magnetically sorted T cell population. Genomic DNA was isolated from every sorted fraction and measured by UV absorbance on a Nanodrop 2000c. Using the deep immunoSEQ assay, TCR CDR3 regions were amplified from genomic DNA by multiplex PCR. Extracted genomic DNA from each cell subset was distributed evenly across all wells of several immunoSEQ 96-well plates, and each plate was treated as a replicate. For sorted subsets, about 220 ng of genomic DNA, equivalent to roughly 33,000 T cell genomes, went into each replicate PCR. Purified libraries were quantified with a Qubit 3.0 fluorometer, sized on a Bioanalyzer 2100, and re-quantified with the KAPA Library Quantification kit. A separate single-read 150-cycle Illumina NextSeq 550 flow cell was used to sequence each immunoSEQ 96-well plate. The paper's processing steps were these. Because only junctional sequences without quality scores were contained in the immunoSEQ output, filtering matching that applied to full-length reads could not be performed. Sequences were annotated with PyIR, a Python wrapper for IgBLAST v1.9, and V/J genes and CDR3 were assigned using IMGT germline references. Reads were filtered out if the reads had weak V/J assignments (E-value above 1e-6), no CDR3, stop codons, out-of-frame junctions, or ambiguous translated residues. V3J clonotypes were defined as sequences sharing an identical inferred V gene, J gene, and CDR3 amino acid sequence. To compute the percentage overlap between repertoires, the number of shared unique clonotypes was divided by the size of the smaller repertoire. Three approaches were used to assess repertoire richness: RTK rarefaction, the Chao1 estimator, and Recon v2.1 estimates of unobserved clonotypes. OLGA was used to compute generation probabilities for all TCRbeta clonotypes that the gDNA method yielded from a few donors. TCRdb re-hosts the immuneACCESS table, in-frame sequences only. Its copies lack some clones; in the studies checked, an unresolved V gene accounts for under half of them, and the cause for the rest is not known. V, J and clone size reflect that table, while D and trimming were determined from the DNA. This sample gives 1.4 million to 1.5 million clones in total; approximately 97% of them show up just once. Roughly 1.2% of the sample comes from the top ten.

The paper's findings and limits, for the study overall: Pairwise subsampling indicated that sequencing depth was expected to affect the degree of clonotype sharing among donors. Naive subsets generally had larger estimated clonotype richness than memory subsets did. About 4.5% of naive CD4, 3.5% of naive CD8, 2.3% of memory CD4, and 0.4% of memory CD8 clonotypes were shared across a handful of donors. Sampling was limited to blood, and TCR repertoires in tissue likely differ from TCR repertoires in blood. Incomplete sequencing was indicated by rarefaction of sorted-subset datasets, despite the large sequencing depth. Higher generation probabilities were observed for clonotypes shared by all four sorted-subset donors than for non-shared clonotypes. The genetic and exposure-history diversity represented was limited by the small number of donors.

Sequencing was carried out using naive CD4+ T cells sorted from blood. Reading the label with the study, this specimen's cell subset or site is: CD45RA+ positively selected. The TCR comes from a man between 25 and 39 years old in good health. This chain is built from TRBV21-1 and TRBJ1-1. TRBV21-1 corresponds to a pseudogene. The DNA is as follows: TGTGCCAGCAGATCTCGTATAGCTACACATCGCACTGAAGCTTTCTTT. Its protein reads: CASRSRIATHRTEAFF.